The 15 T cell receptor beta chains reported below all come from one sample, sequenced in a study of vaccination and CD4 T cells after COVID-19. The treatment: approximately 11-day PBMC culture with coronavirus spike peptide pools or control peptides (ViraFEST assay). The study sequenced cultured CD4+ T cell DNA using the Oncomine TCR Beta short-read assay. TCRdb independently ran MiXCR on the PCR reads; one entry per CDR3 protein. The sample consists of about 21,000 distinct CDR3 sequences, about 51% of them appearing once. For these receptors, no antigen is known. Sequencing was done on a sample of CD4+ T cells from blood, cultured in vitro. These receptors all stem from a human donor who had recovered from COVID-19.

This chain joins TRBV20-1 and TRBJ2-1; no reliable D call. This CDR3 has 16 residues. Germline V CDR1 and CDR2: DFQATT, SNEGSKA (reference sequence). Trimming left V 4 bases short and J 2 bases short, with 18 bases between. For the CDR3, the DNA is TGCAGTGCTATGGGCCAAAGAGCTCGGGCCTACAATGAGCAGTTCTTC. It codes for CSAMGQRARAYNEQFF.

This rearrangement joins TRBV6-1 to TRBJ2-7; 14 bases map to TRBD2. CDR1 and CDR2 (germline): MNHNS, SASEGT. The CDR3 runs to 15 residues. V lost 6 bases, J lost 6 bases, and 7 bases stayed unmatched. CDR3 residues: CASSVTSGRVSEQYF. CDR3 DNA sequence: TGTGCCAGCAGCGTGACTAGCGGGAGGGTCTCCGAGCAGTACTTC.

This sequence joins TRBV2 and TRBJ2-7; 8 bases fit TRBD1. The trim removed 3 bases at V and 0 bases at J, leaving 10 bases unmatched. The CDR3 runs to 17 residues. Germline V CDR1 and CDR2: SNHLY, FYNNEI. The CDR3 here is CASSELRGRSTSYEQYF. The CDR3 region has the DNA TGTGCCAGCAGTGAGCTCAGGGGGCGGTCCACCTCCTACGAGCAGTACTTC.

This clonotype was detected only a few times. The rearrangement joins TRBV30 to TRBJ2-7; D gene ambiguous. Deletions cut 4 bases from V and 1 base from J, with 11 bases between. This CDR3 has 13 amino acids. The germline V gene has CDR1 GTSNPN and CDR2 SVGIG (reference sequence). The CDR3 loop is CAWTPGKSYEQYF. For the CDR3, the DNA is TGTGCCTGGACCCCGGGCAAATCCTACGAGCAGTACTTC.

The chain employs TRBV15 and TRBJ2-3; 9 bases match TRBD1. Germline V gene data show CDR1 as LNHNV and CDR2 as YYDKDF (reference sequence). V trimming: 4 bases; J trimming: 4 bases; junction bases outside the gene matches: 15. This CDR3 has 18 amino acids. The CDR3 region has the DNA TGTGCCACCAGCACCGCCGGGACAGGGCGTCGGGAGGCAGATACGCAGTATTTT. Translated: CATSTAGTGRREADTQYF.

The J gene is TRBJ1-1, the V gene TRBV15; TRBD1 agrees at 8 bases. V gave up 4 bases and J gave up 5 bases; unmatched junction bases: 6. Looked up from germline, CDR1 is LNHNV and CDR2 is YYDKDF (reference sequence). The CDR3 is made up of 14 amino acids. The CDR3 DNA sequence: TGTGCCACCAGCACGACAGGGGTTTATACTGAAGCTTTCTTT. Translating gives CATSTTGVYTEAFF.

The chain's CDR3 is CASSELRAEAFF. CDR3 DNA: TGTGCCAGTAGTGAACTTCGGGCTGAAGCTTTCTTT. The chain combines TRBV19 with TRBJ1-1; the D is unclear. The CDR3 has 12 amino acids. In germline, CDR1 is LNHDA, CDR2 SQIVND (reference sequence). The V end was cut by 5 bases, the J end by 6 bases, with 10 bases between. Looking up the rest from reference TRBV19 and TRBJ1-1 gives the full variable domain: DGGITQSPKYLFRKEGQNVTLSCEQNLNHDAMYWYRQDPGQGLRLIYYSQIVNDFQKGDIAEGYSVSREKKESFPLTVTSAQKNPTAFYLCASSELRAEAFFGQGTRLTVV.

This clonotype was found a few times. This chain uses TRBV6-1 with TRBJ2-3; 10 bases match TRBD2. This CDR3 has 18 residues. The junction had 15 bases not matched to a gene; V was cut back by 8 bases and J by 1 base. Per germline, CDR1 MNHNS and CDR2 SASEGT. CDR3 nucleotide sequence: TGTGCCAGCGCCCGTATCGGGATAGCGGGGGGCGGCACAGATACGCAGTATTTT. It codes for CASARIGIAGGGTDTQYF.

The CDR3 nucleotides read TGTGCCAGCAGGCCCCCACTAGCCGGGCGGTCTGAGCAGTTCTTC. It encodes CASRPPLAGRSEQFF. The V gene is TRBV6-1, the J gene TRBJ2-1; TRBD2 might be the D (6 bases). The CDR3 sequence is 15 residues long. Looked up from germline, CDR1 is MNHNS and CDR2 is SASEGT. The V end was cut by 6 bases, the J end by 9 bases, with 21 bases between.

The chain carries TRBV30 and TRBJ1-2, with 8 bases that match TRBD1. CDR3 length: 14 amino acids. Per the germline V gene, CDR1 is GTSNPN and CDR2 is SVGIG (reference sequence). The V and J ends lost 2 bases and 8 bases, in that order; junction bases with no gene match: 10. In nucleotides, the CDR3 is TGTGCCTGGAGTCCCTTAATTGGGACAGGCGGCTACACCTTC. It encodes CAWSPLIGTGGYTF. Supplemented by reference TRBV30 and TRBJ1-2, the full variable domain reads SQTIHQWPATLVQPVGSPLSLECTVEGTSNPNLYWYRQAAGRGLQLLFYSVGIGQISSEVPQNLSASRPQDRQFILSSKKLLLSDSGFYLCAWSPLIGTGGYTFGSGTRLTVV.

This sequence joins TRBV20-1 and TRBJ1-3; 10 bases align to TRBD1. Per the germline V gene, CDR1 is DFQATT and CDR2 is SNEGSKA (reference sequence). The junction had 8 bases not matched to a gene; V was cut back by 7 bases and J by 2 bases. The CDR3 runs 15 residues. The CDR3 protein is CSVPRQGATGNTIYF. For the CDR3, the DNA is TGCAGTGTCCCCCGACAGGGGGCGACTGGAAACACCATATATTTT.

This clonotype has a handful of counts. This chain joins TRBV6-1 and TRBJ2-7; weak D call: TRBD2 (6 bases). The CDR3 has 14 amino acids. Germline loops: CDR1 MNHNS, CDR2 SASEGT. V was shortened by 5 bases and J by 0 bases, with 11 bases between the two germline ends. The CDR3: CASSPVEGSYEQYF. Written as DNA, the CDR3 is TGTGCCAGCAGTCCTGTGGAGGGCTCCTACGAGCAGTACTTC.

The V and J genes are TRBV11-3 and TRBJ2-1; D may be TRBD2 (6 bases). This CDR3 has 14 residues. Trimming removed 6 bases at V and 9 bases at J, with 18 bases between. Germline V gene sequence: CDR1 SGHNT, CDR2 YENEEA. The CDR3 nucleotides are TGTGCCAGCAGAGCGTTGGCTAGCGTCGTTGAGCAGTTCTTC. It yields the protein CASRALASVVEQFF.

This clonotype was seen more than once but under ten times. The CDR3 region has the DNA TGTGCCAGCAGTGGCCGAAGTGGTGTGCGGGTTACAACTGAAGCTTTCTTT. This translates into CASSGRSGVRVTTEAFF. The chain combines TRBV27 with TRBJ1-1; D uncertain. The V end lost 5 bases, the J end lost 5 bases, and 24 bases lay between the germline ends. Germline V gene data show CDR1 as MNHEY and CDR2 as SMNVEV (reference sequence). The CDR3 covers 17 residues.

The chain is built from TRBV15 and TRBJ2-7; D possibly corresponds to TRBD1 (6 bases). This CDR3 has 14 residues. V dropped 2 bases and J dropped 0 bases, with 8 bases sitting between them. The germline gives CDR1 LNHNV, CDR2 YYDKDF (reference sequence). CDR3 bases: TGTGCCACCAGCAGACAGGACAGCTCCTACGAGCAGTACTTC. This translates into CATSRQDSSYEQYF.